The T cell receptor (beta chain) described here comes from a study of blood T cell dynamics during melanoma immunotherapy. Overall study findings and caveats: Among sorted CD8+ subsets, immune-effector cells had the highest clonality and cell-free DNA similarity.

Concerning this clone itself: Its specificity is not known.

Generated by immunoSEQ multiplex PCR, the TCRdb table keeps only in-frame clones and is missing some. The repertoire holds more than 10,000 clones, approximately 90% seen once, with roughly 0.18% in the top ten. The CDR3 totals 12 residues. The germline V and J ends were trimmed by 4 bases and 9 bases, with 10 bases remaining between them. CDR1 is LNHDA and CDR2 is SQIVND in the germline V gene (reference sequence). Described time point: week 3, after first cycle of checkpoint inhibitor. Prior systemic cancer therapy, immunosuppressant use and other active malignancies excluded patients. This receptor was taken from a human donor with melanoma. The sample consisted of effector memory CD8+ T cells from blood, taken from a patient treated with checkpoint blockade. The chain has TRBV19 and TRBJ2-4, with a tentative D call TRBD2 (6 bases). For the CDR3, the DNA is TGTGCCAGTAGTAGCGGGGCTGGCATTCAGTACTTC. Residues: CASSSGAGIQYF.